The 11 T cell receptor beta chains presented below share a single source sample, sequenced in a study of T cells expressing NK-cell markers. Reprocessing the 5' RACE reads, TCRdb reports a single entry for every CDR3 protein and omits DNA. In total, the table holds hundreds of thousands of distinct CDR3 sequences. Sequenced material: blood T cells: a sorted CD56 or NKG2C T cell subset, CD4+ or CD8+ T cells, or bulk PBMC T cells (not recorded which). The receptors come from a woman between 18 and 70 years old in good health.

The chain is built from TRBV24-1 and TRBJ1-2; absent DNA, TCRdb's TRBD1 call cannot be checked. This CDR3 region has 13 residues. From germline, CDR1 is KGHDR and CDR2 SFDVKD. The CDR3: CATSEDGTRSYTF.

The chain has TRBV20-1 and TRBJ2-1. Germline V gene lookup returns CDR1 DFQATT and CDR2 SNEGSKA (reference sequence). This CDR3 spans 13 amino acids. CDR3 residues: CSARDPGYNEQFF.

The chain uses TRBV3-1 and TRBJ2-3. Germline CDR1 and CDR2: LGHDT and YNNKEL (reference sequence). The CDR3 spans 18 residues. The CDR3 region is CASSQVLLGYGSTDTQYF.

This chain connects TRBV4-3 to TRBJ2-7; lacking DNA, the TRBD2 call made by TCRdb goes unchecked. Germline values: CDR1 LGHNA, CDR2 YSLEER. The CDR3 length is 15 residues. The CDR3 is CASSQVGRAQDEQYF.

CDR3 sequence reads: CASSLERQETQYF. J is TRBJ2-5 and V is TRBV5-1. The CDR3 spans 13 residues. The germline V gene encodes CDR1 SGHRS and CDR2 YFSETQ.

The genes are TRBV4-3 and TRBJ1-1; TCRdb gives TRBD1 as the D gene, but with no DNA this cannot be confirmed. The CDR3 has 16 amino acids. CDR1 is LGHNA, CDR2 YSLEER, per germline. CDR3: CASSQDQGRVYTEAFF.

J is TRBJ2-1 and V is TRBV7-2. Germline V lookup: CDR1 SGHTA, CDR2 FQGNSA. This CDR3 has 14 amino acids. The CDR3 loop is CASSLVGWGNEQFF.

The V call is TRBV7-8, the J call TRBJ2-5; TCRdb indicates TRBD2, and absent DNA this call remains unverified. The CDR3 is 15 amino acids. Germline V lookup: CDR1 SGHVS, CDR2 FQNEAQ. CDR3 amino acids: CASSTGLAGIETQYF.

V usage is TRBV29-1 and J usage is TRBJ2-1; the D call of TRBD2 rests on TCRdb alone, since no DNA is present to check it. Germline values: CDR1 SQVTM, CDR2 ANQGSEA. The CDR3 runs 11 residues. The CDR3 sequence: CSVGSGNEQFF.

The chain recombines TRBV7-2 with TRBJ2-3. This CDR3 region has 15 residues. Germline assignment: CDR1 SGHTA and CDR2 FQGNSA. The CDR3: CASSLVGASTDTQYF.

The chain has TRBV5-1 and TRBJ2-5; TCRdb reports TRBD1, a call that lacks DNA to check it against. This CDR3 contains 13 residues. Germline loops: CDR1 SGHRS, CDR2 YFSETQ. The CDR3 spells CASSLEGEETQYF.